This T cell receptor beta chain was observed in a study of blood T cell repertoires in COVID-19. Seattle participants joined during active infection and were tracked over time. Only in-frame clones appear in the TCRdb table, and some are missing; sequencing was by immunoSEQ multiplex PCR. The sample holds 200,000 to 250,000 clones, roughly 82% seen once. Trimming cost V 7 bases and J 0 bases; bases outside gene matches: 5. This CDR3 is built from 14 residues. Germline V gene data show CDR1 as MNHEY and CDR2 as SVGAGI. The origin of this receptor is a woman at least 80 years old with COVID-19, enrolled during active disease. Input material: peripheral blood. V is TRBV6-5 and J is TRBJ1-1, with 7 bases aligning to TRBD1. CDR3: CASTPTGLNTEAFF. The CDR3 coding sequence is TGTGCCAGCACACCGACAGGGTTGAACACTGAAGCTTTCTTT.